The 14 T cell receptor beta chains given below trace back to one sample, sequenced in a study of T-cell reconstitution after alpha-beta-depleted transplantation in children. As it was prepared, the TCRbeta library received unique molecular identifiers. Via MiXCR, TCRdb re-called the PCR reads, giving one row per CDR3 protein. The sample yields approximately 520,000 distinct CDR3 sequences, roughly 10% seen once. The specimen was PBMCs, mostly from graft donor cells, collected 180 days after TCRalphabeta/CD19-depleted stem cell transplant. The receptors were gathered from a female patient aged 2-9 years who had a stem cell transplant for aplastic anemia, so the T cells may come from the graft donor.

This clonotype was recorded many times. The chain joins TRBV25-1 to TRBJ2-1; possibly TRBD2 for D (5 bases). The germline CDR1 and CDR2 sequences are MGHDK and SYGVNS. Trimming stripped 3 bases from V and 5 bases from J, with 14 bases between. This CDR3 has 15 residues. The CDR3 DNA reads as TGTGCCAGCAGTGACCATTCCCCAGCGGACAATGAGCAGTTCTTC. As protein: CASSDHSPADNEQFF.

This chain links TRBV27 with TRBJ2-5; perhaps TRBD2 as D (6 bases). The CDR3 totals 15 residues. CDR1 is MNHEY and CDR2 is SMNVEV in the germline V gene (reference sequence). Deletions cut 6 bases from V and 2 bases from J, with 16 bases between. Here the CDR3 reads CASSSAWREQETQYF. The CDR3 DNA follows: TGTGCCAGCAGCTCCGCTTGGAGGGAGCAAGAGACCCAGTACTTC.

V and J are TRBV20-1 and TRBJ1-3; D may be TRBD1 (6 bases). Germline-derived CDR1 and CDR2 are DFQATT and SNEGSKA (reference sequence). This CDR3 is built from 14 residues. The ends were cut back, 6 bases at V and 4 bases at J, with 16 bases in the middle. Here the CDR3 reads CSANPTGRGNTIYF. The CDR3 nucleotides are TGCAGTGCCAATCCCACAGGGAGAGGAAACACCATATATTTT.

This clonotype was observed a handful of times. V gene TRBV20-1 combines with J gene TRBJ2-5; 10 bases agree with TRBD2. V lost 5 bases, J lost 3 bases, and 3 bases stayed unmatched. CDR3 length: 13 amino acids. In germline, CDR1 is DFQATT, CDR2 SNEGSKA (reference sequence). CDR3 bases: TGCAGTGCTGGTGGACTAGCGGAAGAGACCCAGTACTTC. This translates into CSAGGLAEETQYF.

J is TRBJ1-2 and V is TRBV29-1, with D possibly matching TRBD1 (5 bases). V lost 5 bases, J lost 6 bases, and 13 bases lay in between. There are 12 residues in the CDR3. Germline assignment: CDR1 SQVTM and CDR2 ANQGSEA. The CDR3 DNA sequence: TGCAGCGTTTTCAGGGTTAATGATGGCTACACCTTC. Translating gives CSVFRVNDGYTF. Combining the CDR3 with reference TRBV29-1 and TRBJ1-2 gives the whole variable domain SAVISQKPSRDICQRGTSLTIQCQVDSQVTMMFWYRQQPGQSLTLIATANQGSEATYESGFVIDKFPISRPNLTFSTLTVSNMSPEDSSIYLCSVFRVNDGYTFGSGTRLTVV.

This clonotype was counted a few times. V gene TRBV6-1 combines with J gene TRBJ2-7, with 11 positions matching TRBD1. CDR1 MNHNS and CDR2 SASEGT come from the germline V gene. CDR3 length: 14 residues. The junction had 7 bases not matched to a gene; V was cut back by 8 bases and J by 4 bases. CDR3 amino acids: CASGPGQGVYEQYV. CDR3 nucleotides: TGTGCCAGCGGACCGGGACAGGGGGTTTACGAGCAGTACGTC.

In this sample, this clonotype turned up many times. The J gene is TRBJ2-3, the V gene TRBV20-1; D possibly matches TRBD1 or TRBD2 (5 bases each). The length of the CDR3 is 15 residues. Germline lookup yields CDR1 DFQATT and CDR2 SNEGSKA (reference sequence). V lost 2 bases, J lost 2 bases, and 14 bases lay in between. Here the CDR3 reads CSARHKPGPTDTQYF. As DNA, the CDR3 is TGCAGTGCTAGACACAAACCGGGGCCCACAGATACGCAGTATTTT.

J is TRBJ2-3 and V is TRBV9, with 11 bases matching TRBD2. With V trimmed by 5 bases and J by 3 bases, 8 bases remained unmatched. The CDR3 consists of 16 residues. The germline V gene has CDR1 SGDLS and CDR2 YYNGEE. CDR3 sequence (DNA): TGTGCCAGCAGGGGGACTAGCGGACGCCAGACAGATACGCAGTATTTT. The encoded protein is CASRGTSGRQTDTQYF.

This clonotype was seen a handful of times. This chain joins TRBV20-1 and TRBJ2-5; no clear D. V was pared by 0 bases and J by 3 bases, with 11 bases between. Germline V gene lookup returns CDR1 DFQATT and CDR2 SNEGSKA (reference sequence). There are 14 residues in the CDR3. In DNA form, the CDR3 reads TGCAGTGCTAGAGATAACGTGGTAAAAGAGACCCAGTACTTC. Its translation: CSARDNVVKETQYF.

The J gene is TRBJ2-4, the V gene TRBV18; D tentatively fits TRBD1 or TRBD2 (6 bases each). V lost 1 base to trimming and J lost 9 bases, with 13 bases between them. This CDR3 is built from 14 residues. Germline V gives CDR1 KGHSH, CDR2 LQKENI. CDR3 in amino acids: CASSPLDRRGIQYF. Written as DNA, the CDR3 is TGTGCCAGCTCACCACTTGACAGGAGGGGCATTCAGTACTTC.

J is TRBJ2-1 and V is TRBV12-3 or TRBV12-4; TRBD2 aligns across 12 bases. After removal of 6 bases from V and 2 bases from J, the junction contained 5 bases not matched to a gene. CDR3 size: 16 residues. The CDR3 bases are TGTGCCAGCAGGCCCCCTAGCGGGAGGGCCTACAATGAGCAGTTCTTC. Its translation is CASRPPSGRAYNEQFF.

This clonotype has at least ten counts. The chain is built from TRBV12-3 or TRBV12-4 and TRBJ2-7; TRBD2 matches 10 bases. J lost 1 base, V lost 3 bases, and 3 bases had no gene match. This CDR3 region has 15 residues. CDR3 amino acids: CASSFEAGGSYEQYV. For the CDR3, the DNA is TGTGCCAGCAGTTTTGAAGCGGGAGGGTCCTACGAGCAGTACGTC.

The J gene is TRBJ2-1, the V gene TRBV24-1; 9 nucleotides line up with TRBD2. Germline CDR1 KGHDR, CDR2 SFDVKD. This CDR3 spans 19 amino acids. Trimming cost V 1 base and J 1 base; bases outside gene matches: 10. The CDR3 region has the DNA TGTGCCACCAGTGATTTCGCCATAGCGGGAGATGGTTCCTACAATGAGCAGTTCTTC. Translating gives CATSDFAIAGDGSYNEQFF.

The chain recombines TRBV12-3 or TRBV12-4 with TRBJ1-5; 7 bases are a match to TRBD1. V lost 6 bases, J lost 3 bases, and 5 bases stayed unmatched. The CDR3 contains 14 residues. CDR3 DNA: TGTGCCAGCAGCTGGGACAGAAACAATCAGCCCCAGCATTTT. Amino acids: CASSWDRNNQPQHF.